Sequencing of this TCR beta chain was carried out in a study of response to subunit inactivated influenza vaccine. The sample holds a few counts of this clonotype. Using its own MiXCR run on the RT-PCR reads, TCRdb lists one record per CDR3 protein. Of 500,000 or so distinct CDR3 sequences in the sample, 15% to 20% were seen once. This CDR3 comprises 14 residues. Trimming pared 2 bases from V and 3 bases from J, leaving 7 bases between. The germline V gene encodes CDR1 ENHRY and CDR2 SYGVKD. The chain employs TRBV10-3 and TRBJ2-2; D possibly corresponds to TRBD1 (6 bases). Sequences were derived from CD4+ T cells sorted from PBMCs, sampled around 25 months after vaccination. The sequence came from a man aged 50 to 69 who received an inactivated influenza vaccine. CDR3: CAISEGQYTGELFF. CDR3 nucleotide sequence: TGTGCCATCAGTGAGGGACAGTACACCGGGGAGCTGTTTTTT.